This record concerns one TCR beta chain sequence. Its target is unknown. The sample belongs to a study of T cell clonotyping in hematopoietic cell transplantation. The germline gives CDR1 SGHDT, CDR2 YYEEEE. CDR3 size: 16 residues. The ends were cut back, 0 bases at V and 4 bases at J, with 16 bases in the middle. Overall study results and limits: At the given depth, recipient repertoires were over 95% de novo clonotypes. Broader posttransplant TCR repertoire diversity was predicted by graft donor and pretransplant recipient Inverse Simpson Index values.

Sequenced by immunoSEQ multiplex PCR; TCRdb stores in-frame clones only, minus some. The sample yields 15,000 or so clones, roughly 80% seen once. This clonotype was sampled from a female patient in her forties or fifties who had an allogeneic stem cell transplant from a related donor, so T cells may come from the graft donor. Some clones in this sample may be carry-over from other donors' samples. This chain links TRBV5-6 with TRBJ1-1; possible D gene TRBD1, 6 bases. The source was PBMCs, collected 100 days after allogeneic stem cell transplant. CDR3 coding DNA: TGTGCCAGCAGCTTGGTAGGGCAGGGGAGAAGCACTGAAGCTTTCTTT. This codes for CASSLVGQGRSTEAFF.